This T cell receptor beta chain was sequenced in a study of cytomegalovirus exposure and HLA in healthy donors. The CDR3 runs 15 residues. Germline lookup yields CDR1 SGHTA and CDR2 FQGNSA. V gave up 2 bases and J gave up 6 bases, with 16 bases separating them. The PCR was carried out with 60 Vbeta primers and 13 Jbeta primers. Profiled with immunoSEQ multiplex PCR; TCRdb holds only in-frame clones, not every one. The sample carries roughly 190,000 clones, roughly 80% recorded once. This chain links TRBV7-2 with TRBJ1-2, with D hard to call. Specimen: PBMCs. The receptor comes from a woman aged 45-60 years in good health and CMV-seropositive. The CDR3: CASSLSLTYQDGYTF. The CDR3, as DNA: TGTGCCAGCAGCTTAAGTCTAACCTACCAAGATGGCTACACCTTC.